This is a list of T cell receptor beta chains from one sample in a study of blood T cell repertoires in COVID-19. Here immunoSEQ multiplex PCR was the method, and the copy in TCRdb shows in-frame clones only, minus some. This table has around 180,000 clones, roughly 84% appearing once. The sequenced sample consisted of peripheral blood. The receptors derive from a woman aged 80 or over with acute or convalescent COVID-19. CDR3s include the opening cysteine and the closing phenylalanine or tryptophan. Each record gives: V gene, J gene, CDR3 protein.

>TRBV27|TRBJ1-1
CASSLSQGRTEAFF
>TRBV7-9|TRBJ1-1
CASSLQGAGTEAFF
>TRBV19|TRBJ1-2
CASRDTSIYGYTF
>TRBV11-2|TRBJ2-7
CASSFGTGEVPYEQYF
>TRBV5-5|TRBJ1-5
CASSLPGTLHQPQHF
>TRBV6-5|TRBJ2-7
CASSFQTGTGLSEQYF
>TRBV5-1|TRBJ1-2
CASSPGGAEGEGYTF
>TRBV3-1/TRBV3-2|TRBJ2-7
CASNPRTAPHEQYF
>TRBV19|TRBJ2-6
CASRSPRGSGANVLTF
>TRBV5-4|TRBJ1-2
CASSQRQGAIGYTF
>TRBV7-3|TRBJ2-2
CASSLQAATNTGELFF
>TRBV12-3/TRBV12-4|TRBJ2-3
CASSVTTTDTQYF
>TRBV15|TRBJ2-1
CATSRDLGAPRTYNEQFF
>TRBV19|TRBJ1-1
CASSIGGRVPGGAFF
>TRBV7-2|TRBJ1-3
CASSTTSDTIYF
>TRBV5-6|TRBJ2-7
CASSLVPSYEQYF
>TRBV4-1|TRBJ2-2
CASSQGLVRTGELFF
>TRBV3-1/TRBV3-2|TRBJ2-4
CASSQGPGEGWNIQYF
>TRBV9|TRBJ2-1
CASSHPRGQNSNNEQFF
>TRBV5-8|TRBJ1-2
CASSLAGIPDGYTF
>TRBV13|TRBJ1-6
CASSWASSSYNSPLHF
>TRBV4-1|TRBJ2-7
CASSQDHYYEQYF
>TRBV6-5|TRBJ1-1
CASSYLTGGTEAFF
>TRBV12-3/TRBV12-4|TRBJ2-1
CASSPGYNEQFF
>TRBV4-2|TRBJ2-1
CASSLSSGNEQFF
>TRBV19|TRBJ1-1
CASSIEGGGYTEAFF
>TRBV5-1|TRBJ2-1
CASSWTGLSSYNEQFF
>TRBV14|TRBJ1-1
CASSPGTGRTEAFF
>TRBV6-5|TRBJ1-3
CASSYSRASSGNTIYF
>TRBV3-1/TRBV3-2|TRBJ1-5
CASSQGTGNQPQHF
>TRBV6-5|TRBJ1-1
CASSFGTGNTEAFF
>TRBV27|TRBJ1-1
CASSSGGSLGAFF
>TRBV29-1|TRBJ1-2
CSGWTDNYGYTF
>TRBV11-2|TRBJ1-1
CASSLYSGTEAFF
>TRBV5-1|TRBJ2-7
CASRPTGPDEQYF
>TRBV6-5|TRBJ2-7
CASTSNRGVYEQYF
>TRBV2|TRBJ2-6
CASRGQGGANVLTF
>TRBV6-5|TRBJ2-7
CTSSSYRDRLYEQYF
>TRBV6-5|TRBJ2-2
CASSSGQGATGELFF
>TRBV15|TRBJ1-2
CATSRGRGDSINYGYTF
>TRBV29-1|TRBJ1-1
CSVVVQGNTEAFF
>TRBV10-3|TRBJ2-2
CAISDRSGGNTGELFF
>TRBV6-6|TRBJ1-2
CASSYGQGAGYGYTF
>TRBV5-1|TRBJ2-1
CASSQDPVGVGYEQFF
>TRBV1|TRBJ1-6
CTSSQDQGQGDGPYNSPLHF
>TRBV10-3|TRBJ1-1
CAIKGGQQNTEAFF